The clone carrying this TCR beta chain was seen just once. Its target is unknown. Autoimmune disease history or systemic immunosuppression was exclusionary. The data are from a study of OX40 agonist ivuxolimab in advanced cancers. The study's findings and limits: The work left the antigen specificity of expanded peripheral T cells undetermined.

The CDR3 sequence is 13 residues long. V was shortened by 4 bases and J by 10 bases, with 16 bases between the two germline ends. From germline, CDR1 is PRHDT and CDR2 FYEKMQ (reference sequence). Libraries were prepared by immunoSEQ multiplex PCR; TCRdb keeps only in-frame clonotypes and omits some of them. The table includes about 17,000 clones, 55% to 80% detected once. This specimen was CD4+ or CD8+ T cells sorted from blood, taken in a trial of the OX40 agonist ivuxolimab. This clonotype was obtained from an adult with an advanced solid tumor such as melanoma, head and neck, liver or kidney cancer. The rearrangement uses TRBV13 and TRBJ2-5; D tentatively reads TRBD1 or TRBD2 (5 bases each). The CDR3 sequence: CASSSGTARNQYF. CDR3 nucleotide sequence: TGTGCCAGCAGCTCCGGGACCGCCCGTAACCAGTACTTC.